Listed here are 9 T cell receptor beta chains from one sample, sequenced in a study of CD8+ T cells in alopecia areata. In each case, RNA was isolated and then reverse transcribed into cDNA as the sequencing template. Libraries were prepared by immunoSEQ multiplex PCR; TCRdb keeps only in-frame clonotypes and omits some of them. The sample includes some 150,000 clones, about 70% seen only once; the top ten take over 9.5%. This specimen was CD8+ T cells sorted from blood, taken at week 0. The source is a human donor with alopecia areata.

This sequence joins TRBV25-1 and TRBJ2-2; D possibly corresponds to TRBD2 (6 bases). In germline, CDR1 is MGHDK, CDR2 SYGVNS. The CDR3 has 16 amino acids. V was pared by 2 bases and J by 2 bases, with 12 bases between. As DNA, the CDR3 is TGTGCCAGCAGTGAACCGGGACTGCTAAACACCGGGGAGCTGTTTTTT. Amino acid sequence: CASSEPGLLNTGELFF.

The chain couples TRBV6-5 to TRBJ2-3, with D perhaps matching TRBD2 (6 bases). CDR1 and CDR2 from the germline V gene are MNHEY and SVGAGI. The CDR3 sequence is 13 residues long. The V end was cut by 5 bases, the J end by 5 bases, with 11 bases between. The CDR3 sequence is CASSIGLLDTQYF. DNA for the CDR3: TGTGCCAGCAGTATCGGACTACTAGATACGCAGTATTTT.

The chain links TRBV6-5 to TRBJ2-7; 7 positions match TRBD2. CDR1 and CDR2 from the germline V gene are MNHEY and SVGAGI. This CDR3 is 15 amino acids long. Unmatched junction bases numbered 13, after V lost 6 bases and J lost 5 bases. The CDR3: CASSPRTGGGNEQYF. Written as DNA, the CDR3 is TGTGCCAGCAGCCCACGTACTGGGGGAGGGAACGAGCAGTACTTC.

CDR3 residues: CASTEQGPYNSPLHF. DNA of the CDR3: TGTGCCAGCACCGAACAGGGACCCTATAATTCACCCCTCCACTTT. J is TRBJ1-6 and V is TRBV27; a possible D gene is TRBD1 (6 bases). The CDR3 covers 15 residues. In germline, CDR1 is MNHEY, CDR2 SMNVEV (reference sequence). V dropped 7 bases and J dropped 2 bases, with 12 bases sitting between them.

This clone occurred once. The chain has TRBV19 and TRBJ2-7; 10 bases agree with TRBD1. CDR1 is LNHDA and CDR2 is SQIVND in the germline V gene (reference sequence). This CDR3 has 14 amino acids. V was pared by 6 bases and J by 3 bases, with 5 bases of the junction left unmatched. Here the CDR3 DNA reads TGTGCCAGTAGCCAGGACAGGGGGATCTACGAGCAGTACTTC. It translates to CASSQDRGIYEQYF.

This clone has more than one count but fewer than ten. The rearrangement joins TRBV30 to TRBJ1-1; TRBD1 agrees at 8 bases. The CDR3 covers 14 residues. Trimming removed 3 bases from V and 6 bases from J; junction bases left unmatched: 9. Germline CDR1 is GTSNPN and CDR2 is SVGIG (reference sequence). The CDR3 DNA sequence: TGTGCCTGGAGCCCTTTAGACAGGGGCTCTGAAGCTTTCTTT. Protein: CAWSPLDRGSEAFF.

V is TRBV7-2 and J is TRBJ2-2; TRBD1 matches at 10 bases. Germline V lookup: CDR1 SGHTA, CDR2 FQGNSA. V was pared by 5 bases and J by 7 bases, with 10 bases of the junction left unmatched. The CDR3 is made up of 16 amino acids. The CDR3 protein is CASSARTGGLGGELFF. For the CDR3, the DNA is TGTGCCAGCAGCGCCAGGACAGGGGGTCTTGGCGGGGAGCTGTTTTTT.

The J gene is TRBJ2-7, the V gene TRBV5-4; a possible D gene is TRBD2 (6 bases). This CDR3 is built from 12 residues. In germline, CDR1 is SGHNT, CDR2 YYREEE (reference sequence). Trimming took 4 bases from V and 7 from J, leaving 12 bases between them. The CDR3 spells CASSMGGVEQYF. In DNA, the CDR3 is TGTGCCAGCAGCATGGGGGGTGTGGAGCAGTACTTC.

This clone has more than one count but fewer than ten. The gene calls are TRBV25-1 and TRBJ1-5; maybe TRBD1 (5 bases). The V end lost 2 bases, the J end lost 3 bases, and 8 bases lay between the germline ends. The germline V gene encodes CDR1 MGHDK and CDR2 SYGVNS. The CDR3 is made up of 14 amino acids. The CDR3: CASSETGVNQPQHF. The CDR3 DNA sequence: TGTGCCAGCAGTGAAACAGGCGTCAATCAGCCCCAGCATTTT.